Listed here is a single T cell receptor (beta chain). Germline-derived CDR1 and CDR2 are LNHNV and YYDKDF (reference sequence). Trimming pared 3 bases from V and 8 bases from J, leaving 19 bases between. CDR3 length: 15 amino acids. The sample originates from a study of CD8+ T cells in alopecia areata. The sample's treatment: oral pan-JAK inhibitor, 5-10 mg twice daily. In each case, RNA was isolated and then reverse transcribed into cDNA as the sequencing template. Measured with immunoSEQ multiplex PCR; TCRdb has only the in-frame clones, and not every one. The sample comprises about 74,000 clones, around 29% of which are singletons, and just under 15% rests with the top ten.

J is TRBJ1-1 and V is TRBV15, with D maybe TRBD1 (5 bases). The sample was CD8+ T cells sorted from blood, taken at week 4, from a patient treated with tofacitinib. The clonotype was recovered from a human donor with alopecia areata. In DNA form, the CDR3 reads TGTGCCACCAGCAGGAACCGGGACCGGACATCAGAAGCTTTCTTT. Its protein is CATSRNRDRTSEAFF.